These 4 T cell receptor beta chains originate from one sample sequenced in a study of T cell changes during pregnancy in multiple sclerosis. Clones were sequenced by immunoSEQ multiplex PCR, and TCRdb holds only the in-frame ones, with some missing. The sample includes roughly 30,000 clones, over 85% of them seen just once. The sample consisted of CD8+ T cells from peripheral blood mononuclear cells, taken in the first trimester of pregnancy. The receptors were sampled from a female donor with multiple sclerosis, enrolled in a pregnancy study.

The chain links TRBV2 to TRBJ2-1; a possible D gene is TRBD2 (5 bases). The CDR3 has 16 residues. Per germline, CDR1 SNHLY and CDR2 FYNNEI. V lost 7 bases and J 4 bases, leaving 20 bases between the germline ends. Here the CDR3 reads CASNPEGGWRYNEQFF. The CDR3 DNA reads TGTGCCAGCAATCCAGAGGGCGGGTGGAGGTACAATGAGCAGTTCTTC. The full variable domain, in which reference TRBV2 and TRBJ2-1 provide the parts outside the CDR3, is EPEVTQTPSHQVTQMGQEVILRCVPISNHLYFYWYRQILGQKVEFLVSFYNNEISEKSEIFDDQFSVERPDGSNFTLKIRSTKLEDSAMYFCASNPEGGWRYNEQFFGPGTRLTVL.

For the CDR3, the DNA is TGTGCCAGTAGCAGAGACGGGTACTCCTACGAGCAGTACTTC. Protein sequence: CASSRDGYSYEQYF. The rearrangement joins TRBV19 to TRBJ2-7; no firm D call. This CDR3 spans 14 amino acids. CDR1 is LNHDA and CDR2 is SQIVND in the germline V gene (reference sequence). Between the trimmed V and J ends, which lost 6 bases and 0 bases, there was a span of 12 bases.

This rearrangement joins TRBV28 to TRBJ2-3; TRBD2 might be the D (6 bases). V was clipped by 2 bases and J by 5 bases, with 11 bases between them. The V gene's germline CDR1 is MDHEN and CDR2 SYDVKM. The CDR3 totals 14 residues. The CDR3 bases are TGTGCCAGCAGTTTAGTACGGGAGATAGATACGCAGTATTTT. Protein product: CASSLVREIDTQYF.

This sequence joins TRBV5-4 and TRBJ2-7; D not resolved. Trimming removed 4 bases at V and 0 bases at J, with 8 bases between. The CDR3 consists of 13 residues. Germline CDR1 reads SGHNT; CDR2 reads YYREEE (reference sequence). CDR3 coding DNA: TGTGCCAGCAGCCCCCGCGGCTCCTACGAGCAGTACTTC. It codes for CASSPRGSYEQYF. The complete variable domain, with remaining parts taken from reference TRBV5-4 and TRBJ2-7, reads ETGVTQSPTHLIKTRGQQVTLRCSSQSGHNTVSWYQQALGQGPQFIFQYYREEENGRGNFPPRFSGLQFPNYSSELNVNALELDDSALYLCASSPRGSYEQYFGPGTRLTVT.